The present T cell receptor beta chain was sequenced within a study of T-cell reconstitution after alpha-beta-depleted transplantation in children. Study-wide results and caveats: A year had passed since transplant, and T-cell counts and diversity by then came mostly from newly produced T cells. Reportedly, only several hundred clones from non-depleted graft cells drove alpha-beta T-cell counts at about two months.

This clonotype was seen a few times. Its antigen is not identified. Molecular barcoding with unique molecular identifiers was used for the TCRbeta library. One entry per CDR3 protein results from TCRdb running MiXCR on the PCR reads. The sample holds 700,000 to 850,000 distinct CDR3 sequences, roughly 15% seen once. Unmatched junction bases numbered 10, after V lost 5 bases and J lost 5 bases. CDR3 length: 15 amino acids. Looked up from germline, CDR1 is DFQATT and CDR2 is SNEGSKA (reference sequence). The receptor's source is a male patient under 18 who had a stem cell transplant for acute lymphoblastic leukemia, so the T cells may come from the graft donor. Sequences were derived from PBMCs, mostly from graft donor cells, sampled 360 days after TCRalphabeta/CD19-depleted stem cell transplant. V gene TRBV20-1 combines with J gene TRBJ1-2; 11 bases line up with TRBD1. The CDR3 region is CSAPRDRGAPYGYTF. Written as DNA, the CDR3 is TGCAGTGCTCCTAGGGACAGGGGGGCCCCTTATGGCTACACCTTC.